Listed below are T cell receptor beta chains from one sample, sequenced in a study of blood T cell repertoires in COVID-19. Sequencing used immunoSEQ multiplex PCR; TCRdb keeps in-frame clones, though not all of them. The sample has tens of thousands of clones; about 82% are singletons. Sequenced sample: peripheral blood. The receptors come from a woman aged 80 or over with acute or convalescent COVID-19. Each CDR3 is given with its conserved first and last residue. A D gene is named only where the DNA matches it firmly. Size tells how often a clone was seen (once, few, many) or the class of an expanded clone, and some rows leave it out.

j_gene | abundance | d_gene | v_gene | CDR3nt | CDR3aa
TRBJ1-5 | once | TRBD1 | TRBV5-5 | TGTGCCAGCAGCTGGGACAGCGTACAGCCCCAGCATTTT | CASSWDSVQPQHF
TRBJ1-1 | - | - | TRBV18 | TGTGCCAGCTCACCAAATCTGGCCCGTGGGAGAGGGAACACTGAAGCTTTCTTT | CASSPNLARGRGNTEAFF
TRBJ1-2 | once | TRBD1 | TRBV7-8 | TGTGCCAGCAGCTTAGTATCGTCAGGGGGAATCTATGGCTACACCTTC | CASSLVSSGGIYGYTF
TRBJ2-1 | - | TRBD2 | TRBV11-2 | TGTGCCAGCAGCTTAGATCGTCTTGCTAGCGGGGGGGCAAATGAGCAGTTCTTC | CASSLDRLASGGANEQFF
TRBJ2-5 | once | TRBD2 | TRBV7-9 | TGTGCCAGCAGCTTAGGACTAGCGGGCCAGTACTTC | CASSLGLAGQYF
TRBJ1-2 | - | TRBD1 | TRBV27 | TGTGCCAGCAGTAATTATCCGGGACAGGGGGTGGATGGCTACACCTTC | CASSNYPGQGVDGYTF
TRBJ2-2 | - | TRBD2 | TRBV5-1 | TGCGCCAGCAGCCCGGGGGGGGTGAACACCGGGGAGCTGTTTTTT | CASSPGGVNTGELFF
TRBJ1-2 | - | TRBD1 | TRBV5-4 | TGTGCCAGCAGCATCCAGGGGGATTATGGCTACACCTTC | CASSIQGDYGYTF
TRBJ2-4 | - | - | TRBV7-3 | TGTGCCAGCAGCCTCGGACCAGAGGGCATTCAGTACTTC | CASSLGPEGIQYF
TRBJ2-3 | once | - | TRBV19 | TGTGCCAGTAGTACGGTCCCTACAGATACGCAGTATTTT | CASSTVPTDTQYF
TRBJ2-1 | - | TRBD2 | TRBV3-1/TRBV3-2 | TGTGCCAGCAGCCAAGAGGCTAGCGGGAGTTCTTACAATGAGCAGTTCTTC | CASSQEASGSSYNEQFF
TRBJ2-1 | - | - | TRBV27 | TGTGCCAGCAGTTTATTCAGCGCCGAGCCATACAATGAGCAGTTCTTC | CASSLFSAEPYNEQFF
TRBJ2-1 | - | TRBD2 | TRBV7-9 | TGTGCCAGCAGCTTAGTGGCGGGGGGGAAGATCTACAATGAGCAGTTCTTC | CASSLVAGGKIYNEQFF
TRBJ1-1 | - | TRBD1 | TRBV7-9 | TGTGCCAGCACCCTGGACAGGGGAGGGACTGAAGCTTTCTTT | CASTLDRGGTEAFF
TRBJ2-1 | - | - | TRBV29-1 | TGCAGCGTTGAAGATCACCGGGTCACAGGTCCCTACAATGAGCAGTTCTTC | CSVEDHRVTGPYNEQFF
TRBJ1-1 | once | - | TRBV10-1 | TGCGCCAGCAGTGAGGGACAAGGGAACACTGAAGCTTTCTTT | CASSEGQGNTEAFF
TRBJ1-5 | - | - | TRBV19 | TGTGCCAGTAGTATAGATCTTGCGGGCAGGGGCAGGAATCAGCCCCAGCATTTT | CASSIDLAGRGRNQPQHF
TRBJ1-1 | - | TRBD1 | TRBV5-1 | TGCGCCAGCAGCTTGCAGGGGGCAGACACTGAAGCTTTCTTT | CASSLQGADTEAFF
TRBJ2-3 | - | TRBD2 | TRBV20-1 | TGCAGTGCTAGTCCAGCGGGAGGGCCGGGGACAGATACGCAGTATTTT | CSASPAGGPGTDTQYF
TRBJ2-7 | - | - | TRBV6-6 | TGTGCCAGCAGCCTTTACAAGGGGGTAGAAGAGCAGTACTTC | CASSLYKGVEEQYF
TRBJ2-1 | - | TRBD2 | TRBV2 | TGTGCCAGCAGTCTGACTAGCAATGGTGAGCAGTTCTTC | CASSLTSNGEQFF
TRBJ1-1 | - | - | TRBV6-5 | TGTGCCATACAGGGTATGAACACTGAAGCTTTCTTT | CAIQGMNTEAFF
TRBJ1-5 | - | - | TRBV12-3/TRBV12-4 | TGTGCCAGCAGTTTGATTGAGGGTCAGCCCCAGCATTTT | CASSLIEGQPQHF
TRBJ2-3 | - | TRBD2 | TRBV5-1 | TGCGCCAGCAGCTTGGGTCTAGCGGGGAGCGGCACAGATACGCAGTATTTT | CASSLGLAGSGTDTQYF
TRBJ2-2 | - | - | TRBV5-1 | TGCGCCAGCAGCTTGAGGACAGCGAACACCGGGGAGCTGTTTTTT | CASSLRTANTGELFF
TRBJ2-1 | few | - | TRBV7-8 | TGTGCCAGCAGCCCTGGACAAAACAATGAGCAGTTCTTC | CASSPGQNNEQFF
TRBJ1-2 | - | TRBD1 | TRBV18 | TGTGCCAGCTCACAGACAGGGAACTATGGCTACACCTTC | CASSQTGNYGYTF
TRBJ1-2 | many | - | TRBV7-9 | TGTGCCAGCAGCTTAGTGGGGGGCTATGGCTACACCTTC | CASSLVGGYGYTF
TRBJ2-1 | - | TRBD1 | TRBV2 | TGTGCCAGCAAGTCGGGACAGGGAAATGAGCAGTTCTTC | CASKSGQGNEQFF
TRBJ2-5 | - | - | TRBV9 | TGTGCCAGCAGCCCGAGGGGGACGGGGGAGACCCAGTACTTC | CASSPRGTGETQYF
TRBJ1-1 | - | - | TRBV28 | TGTGCCAGCAGTTCCGGGGGGGCTGGTTTCACTGAAGCTTTCTTT | CASSSGGAGFTEAFF
TRBJ1-1 | - | - | TRBV5-4 | TGTGCCAGCAGCTTGGCCGAAAACATGAACACTGAAGCTTTCTTT | CASSLAENMNTEAFF
TRBJ2-3 | - | - | TRBV4-2 | TGTGCCAGCAGCCAAGACCTTGTCACAGATACGCAGTATTTT | CASSQDLVTDTQYF
TRBJ1-2 | - | TRBD1 | TRBV18 | TGTGCCAGCTCACCAGGGGACAGACCCAATGGCTACACCTTC | CASSPGDRPNGYTF
TRBJ1-5 | - | - | TRBV27 | TGTGCCAGCAGGTTACAGGGTGCCGGGCAGCCCCAGCATTTT | CASRLQGAGQPQHF
TRBJ1-6 | - | - | TRBV6-5 | TGTGCCAGCAGTCCAGGGTTCCCTAATTCACCCCTCCACTTT | CASSPGFPNSPLHF
TRBJ1-5 | - | TRBD1 | TRBV7-9 | TGTGCCAGCAGCCCAGGACAGGGGTCCGGTCAGCCCCAGCATTTT | CASSPGQGSGQPQHF
TRBJ2-5 | once | TRBD2 | TRBV19 | TGTGCCAGTAGAGCTAGCGGGGGGGCCAGGGAGACCCAGTACTTC | CASRASGGARETQYF
TRBJ1-1 | - | TRBD1 | TRBV7-6 | TGTGCCAGCAGCCCCAGGGGGACAGCTGAAGCTTTCTTT | CASSPRGTAEAFF
TRBJ2-7 | - | - | TRBV5-1 | TGCGCCAGCAGCGCCCTGGACAGGAGGGGTTACGAGCAGTACTTC | CASSALDRRGYEQYF
TRBJ2-7 | - | - | TRBV28 | TGTGCCAGCAGTTTTAAACAGGTATACAGCTACGAGCAGTACTTC | CASSFKQVYSYEQYF
TRBJ1-3 | - | TRBD1 | TRBV3-1/TRBV3-2 | TGTGCCAGCAGCTGGAGGACAGGGACTGGAAACACCATATATTTT | CASSWRTGTGNTIYF
TRBJ1-6 | - | - | TRBV7-6 | TGTGCCAGCAGCTCGGGAAATCCAGGCGCCACTAATAATTCACCCCTCCACTTT | CASSSGNPGATNNSPLHF
TRBJ1-5 | - | - | TRBV12-3/TRBV12-4 | TGTGCCAGCAGAACCAACAGGGATCAGCCCCAGCATTTT | CASRTNRDQPQHF
TRBJ1-1 | - | - | TRBV7-8 | TGTGCCAGCAGCCGGATAGGGGGGAACACTGAAGCTTTCTTT | CASSRIGGNTEAFF
TRBJ1-2 | - | - | TRBV4-1 | TGCGCCAGCAGCCCCACCGAGGGAGGTGACTATGGCTACACCTTC | CASSPTEGGDYGYTF
TRBJ2-1 | once | TRBD2 | TRBV18 | TGTGCCAGCTCACCACCGGTAGCGGGGGGGCTCTACAATGAGCAGTTCTTC | CASSPPVAGGLYNEQFF
TRBJ2-7 | - | - | TRBV3-1/TRBV3-2 | TGTGCCAGCAGCCCCCATAGTGGTAGGAGCTCCTACGAGCAGTACTTC | CASSPHSGRSSYEQYF
TRBJ2-5 | - | - | TRBV29-1 | TGCAGCGTTGGGGGGGAAGGAAAGACCCAGTACTTC | CSVGGEGKTQYF
TRBJ1-2 | - | - | TRBV7-7 | TGTGCTAGCAGCTCCCCCCCGGTGGTGGACTATGGCTACACCTTC | CASSSPPVVDYGYTF
TRBJ2-2 | once | TRBD2 | TRBV7-6 | TGTGCCAGCAGCTTAGAGACTAGCGGGAGTAGTATCACCGGGGAGCTGTTTTTT | CASSLETSGSSITGELFF
TRBJ1-2 | - | - | TRBV2 | TGTGCCAGCACCAGAGGGCTTGGTGGCTACACCTTC | CASTRGLGGYTF
TRBJ1-1 | - | TRBD1 | TRBV6-6 | TGTGCCAGCAGTTACCCACAGGGGAAGAACACTGAAGCTTTCTTT | CASSYPQGKNTEAFF
TRBJ2-2 | few | - | TRBV4-1 | TGCGCCAGCAGCCAGTCTAACACCGGGGAGCTGTTTTTT | CASSQSNTGELFF
TRBJ1-5 | - | - | TRBV5-6 | TGTGCCAGCAGCTTCTCCGAGGGTCAGCCCCAGCATTTT | CASSFSEGQPQHF
TRBJ2-1 | - | - | TRBV4-1 | TGCGCCAGCAGCCAAGAATCCGGGAGAATCTACAATGAGCAGTTCTTC | CASSQESGRIYNEQFF
TRBJ1-2 | - | - | TRBV11-2 | TGTGCCAGCAGCCCCCAACTGGTTAGTTATGGCTACACCTTC | CASSPQLVSYGYTF
TRBJ2-6 | - | TRBD2 | TRBV11-2 | TGTGCCAGCAGCTCGGGGGGATCCTCTGGGGCCAACGTCCTGACTTTC | CASSSGGSSGANVLTF
TRBJ2-1 | - | - | TRBV5-4 | TGTGCCAGCAGCCCATTGACTAGATCCTACAATGAGCAGTTCTTC | CASSPLTRSYNEQFF